The 26 T cell receptor beta chains presented below share a single source sample, sequenced in a study of early T cells in non-severe SARS-CoV-2 infection. TCRdb reanalysed the 5' RACE reads using MiXCR and keeps one entry per CDR3 protein. The sample records 30,000 to 45,000 distinct CDR3 sequences, 5.3% being singletons. The sequencing input was whole blood. The receptor set was obtained from an adult who was a healthcare worker with PCR-confirmed SARS-CoV-2 infection or an uninfected control (not recorded which).

This clonotype was counted at least ten times. The chain uses TRBV6-6 and TRBJ1-1; D is unclear. The V end lost 4 bases, the J end lost 6 bases, and 12 bases lay between the germline ends. This CDR3 comprises 13 residues. Germline loops: CDR1 MNHNY, CDR2 SVGAGI (reference sequence). For the CDR3, the DNA is TGTGCCAGCAGTTCTCCAGTGTCGGCTGAAGCTTTCTTT. Translated: CASSSPVSAEAFF.

The rearrangement joins TRBV11-2 to TRBJ2-1; 8 nucleotides align to TRBD2. With V trimmed by 4 bases and J by 4 bases, 6 bases remained unmatched. This CDR3 contains 15 residues. The germline V gene has CDR1 SGHAT and CDR2 FQNNGV. In nucleotides, the CDR3 is TGTGCCAGCAGCTCTCCGGGACTAGGATACAATGAGCAGTTCTTC. Its protein product is CASSSPGLGYNEQFF.

This clonotype has at least ten counts. The V gene is TRBV27, the J gene TRBJ1-2, with D uncertain. The V end was cut by 0 bases, the J end by 4 bases, with 12 bases between. Germline loops: CDR1 MNHEY, CDR2 SMNVEV (reference sequence). The CDR3 consists of 15 residues. CDR3 coding DNA: TGTGCCAGCAGTTTATCGATAAGCACATCCTATGGCTACACCTTC. This translates into CASSLSISTSYGYTF.

The count of this clonotype is one. The rearrangement uses TRBV7-3 and TRBJ2-1; D not certain. CDR1 and CDR2 from the germline V gene are SGHTA and FQGTGA. This CDR3 is built from 14 residues. The germline V and J ends were trimmed by 6 bases and 0 bases, with 9 bases remaining between them. The CDR3 coding sequence is TGTGCCAGCAGAAACCCCAGCTCCTACAATGAGCAGTTCTTC. Encoded protein: CASRNPSSYNEQFF.

This clonotype was picked up a small number of times. The gene calls are TRBV3-1 and TRBJ1-6; unclear D gene. The CDR3 has 13 amino acids. Germline-derived CDR1 and CDR2 are LGHDT and YNNKEL (reference sequence). The V end was cut by 4 bases, the J end by 7 bases, with 8 bases between. CDR3 coding DNA: TGTGCCAGCAGCCGAGAGGACAATTCACCCCTCCACTTT. Its protein is CASSREDNSPLHF.

This clonotype has a count of ten or more. The rearrangement joins TRBV7-2 to TRBJ2-7; D might be TRBD1 (6 bases). V was clipped by 5 bases and J by 4 bases, with 18 bases between them. Per the germline V gene, CDR1 is SGHTA and CDR2 is FQGNSA. The CDR3 is 15 amino acids. The CDR3 DNA follows: TGTGCCAGCAGCCCCATGGGGGACACAACATACGAGCAGTACTTC. It is translated as CASSPMGDTTYEQYF.

The sample holds many counts of this clonotype. The junction and the germline gene differ at one end; a read error may be behind it. The genes are TRBV30 and TRBJ1-2, with D tentatively TRBD1 (5 bases). Germline assignment: CDR1 GTSNPN and CDR2 SVGIG (reference sequence). The CDR3 runs 14 residues. The CDR3 here is CAWSAGGYPYGCTF. The CDR3 nucleotides are TGTGCCTGGAGCGCTGGGGGATACCCTTATGGCTGCACCTTC. Drawing the rest from reference TRBV30 and TRBJ1-2, the complete variable domain is SQTIHQWPATLVQPVGSPLSLECTVEGTSNPNLYWYRQAAGRGLQLLFYSVGIGQISSEVPQNLSASRPQDRQFILSSKKLLLSDSGFYLCAWSAGGYPYGCTFGSGTRLTVV.

Many counts were recorded for this clonotype. V usage is TRBV12-3 or TRBV12-4 and J usage is TRBJ2-1; no clear D gene. The V and J ends lost 5 bases and 9 bases respectively, with 11 bases between them. The CDR3 is 12 residues long. The CDR3 reads CASSLSWVEQFF. For the CDR3, the DNA is TGTGCCAGCAGTCTGAGCTGGGTTGAGCAGTTCTTC.

In this sample, this clonotype turned up many times. The chain employs TRBV20-1 and TRBJ2-1, with 10 nucleotides matching TRBD2. Germline CDR1 DFQATT, CDR2 SNEGSKA (reference sequence). V shed 3 bases, J shed 7 bases, and the junction held 9 bases outside the gene matches. The CDR3 covers 15 residues. In DNA form, the CDR3 reads TGCAGTGCTAGCGCCAGCGGGAGGGGGAAAAATGAGCAGTTCTTC. Amino acid sequence: CSASASGRGKNEQFF.

In its sample, this clonotype was seen many times. The CDR3 nucleotides read TGCGCCAGCAGCCAAGATAGGAGAGCCTCGTATCGTAACACTGAAGCTTTCTTT. As protein: CASSQDRRASYRNTEAFF. The genes are TRBV4-3 and TRBJ1-1, with D unresolved. Germline V gives CDR1 LGHNA, CDR2 YSLEER. V was pared by 0 bases and J by 2 bases, with 19 bases between. The CDR3 loop spans 18 amino acids.

As regards this clonotype: This clone may be a read error of a much larger clone one base away. The CDR3 does not close with the conserved phenylalanine or tryptophan, likely indicating a read error. This chain connects TRBV27 to TRBJ1-2; no clear D gene. Germline V gene sequence: CDR1 MNHEY, CDR2 SMNVEV (reference sequence). CDR3 size: 14 residues. V was clipped by 5 bases and J by 4 bases, with 14 bases between them. The CDR3, as DNA: TGTGCCAGCAGTCCTAAAACGTTGGGCTATGGCTACACCTAC. Protein product: CASSPKTLGYGYTY.

This clonotype was counted ten times or more. The rearrangement uses TRBV12-3 or TRBV12-4 and TRBJ2-3; D call uncertain. Trimming shortened V by 5 bases and J by 7 bases, and 10 bases separated the two germline ends. The CDR3 is 12 residues long. This chain's CDR3 is CASSPPGNTQYF. CDR3 nucleotide sequence: TGTGCCAGCAGTCCCCCTGGCAATACGCAGTATTTT.

There are a few counts of this clonotype. This rearrangement joins TRBV6-5 to TRBJ2-5, with TRBD2 identical over 12 bases. The CDR3 covers 16 residues. The junction had 4 bases not matched to a gene; V was cut back by 4 bases and J by 1 base. Germline lookup yields CDR1 MNHEY and CDR2 SVGAGI. The CDR3 bases are TGTGCCAGCAGTTCCCTAGCGGGAGGGCTCCAAGAGACCCAGTACTTC. Amino acids: CASSSLAGGLQETQYF.

This clonotype was seen ten or more times. The chain employs TRBV18 and TRBJ1-1, with D tentatively TRBD1 (6 bases). Germline V lookup: CDR1 KGHSH, CDR2 LQKENI. The V end was cut by 4 bases, the J end by 1 base, with 7 bases between. The length of the CDR3 is 13 residues. The CDR3: CASSRDTNTEAFF. The CDR3 DNA is TGTGCCAGCTCACGGGACACGAACACTGAAGCTTTCTTT.

This clonotype was observed many times. This chain uses TRBV6-5 with TRBJ2-5; 8 bases are shared with TRBD2. J was trimmed by 1 base and V by 8 bases; bases with no gene match: 15. Germline values: CDR1 MNHEY, CDR2 SVGAGI. There are 17 residues in the CDR3. The CDR3 DNA reads TGTGCCAGCGGGAGAAAGAACCAACTAGCGGTCCAAGAGACCCAGTACTTC. It is translated as CASGRKNQLAVQETQYF.

This clonotype was recorded at least ten times. The rearrangement uses TRBV4-1 and TRBJ1-6; maybe TRBD1 (6 bases). Trimming removed 0 bases from V and 15 bases from J, with 12 bases in between. Germline assignment: CDR1 MGHRA and CDR2 YSYEKL. CDR3 length equals 13 residues. CDR3 sequence: CASSQDRRGHLHF. The DNA of the CDR3 is TGCGCCAGCAGCCAAGATCGAAGGGGACACCTCCACTTT.

This clonotype was counted at least ten times. The chain couples TRBV3-1 to TRBJ2-1; D could derive from TRBD1 or TRBD2 (5 bases each). V was clipped by 5 bases and J by 7 bases, with 9 bases between them. This CDR3 contains 12 residues. Germline-derived CDR1 and CDR2 are LGHDT and YNNKEL (reference sequence). The CDR3 DNA sequence: TGTGCCAGCAGCGCAGAGGGGAATGAGCAGTTCTTC. This gives the protein CASSAEGNEQFF.

The table lists this clonotype with many counts. J is TRBJ2-5 and V is TRBV11-2, with a weak D call TRBD2 (6 bases). V was cut by 4 bases and J by 2 bases, with 14 bases left in between. Germline V gene lookup returns CDR1 SGHAT and CDR2 FQNNGV. The CDR3 totals 15 residues. The DNA of the CDR3 is TGTGCCAGCAGCTCCGGAGGGTGGGGGCAAGAGACCCAGTACTTC. Translation: CASSSGGWGQETQYF.

This clonotype occurred many times. V gene TRBV12-3 or TRBV12-4 combines with J gene TRBJ1-5; D might be TRBD1 (6 bases). The CDR3 runs 16 residues. Trimming removed 1 base at V and 2 bases at J, with 12 bases between. Written as DNA, the CDR3 is TGTGCCAGCAGTTTAGTGGGGGGCGCGGGCAATCAGCCCCAGCATTTT. Translation: CASSLVGGAGNQPQHF.

There are many counts of this clonotype. J is TRBJ1-1 and V is TRBV7-3; 9 nucleotides line up with TRBD1. V trimming: 4 bases; J trimming: 1 base; junction bases outside the gene matches: 4. Germline CDR1 and CDR2: SGHTA and FQGTGA. The CDR3 extends over 15 amino acids. The CDR3 DNA follows: TGTGCCAGCAGCTCGACAGGGGGAACGAACACTGAAGCTTTCTTT. It is translated as CASSSTGGTNTEAFF.

A note on this clonotype: A much larger clonotype is one base distant, so this may be a read error. The CDR3 coding sequence is TGTACCAGCAGGGAGAGGACATTCTATGAAGCTTTCTTT. It specifies CTSRERTFYEAFF. The genes are TRBV11-2 and TRBJ1-1, with D perhaps TRBD1 (5 bases). The CDR3 loop spans 13 amino acids. From germline, CDR1 is SGHAT and CDR2 FQNNGV.

The chain joins TRBV3-2 to TRBJ1-1; the DNA was not compared with TRBD1, the D call given in the table. TRBV3-2 represents a pseudogene. CDR3 size: 14 residues. Here the CDR3 reads CASSQVVGQGPWEF. CDR3 sequence (DNA): TGTGCCAGCAGCCAAGTCGTGGGACAGGGCCCTTGGGAATTT.

This clonotype came up many times. The gene calls are TRBV11-2 and TRBJ1-6, with 9 bases matching TRBD1. V shed 4 bases, J shed 9 bases, and the junction held 16 bases outside the gene matches. The CDR3 has 18 residues. The germline CDR1 and CDR2 sequences are SGHAT and FQNNGV. The CDR3: CASSSPKQGARSISPLHF. The CDR3 DNA sequence: TGTGCCAGCAGCTCCCCTAAACAGGGGGCGCGGAGTATTTCACCCCTCCACTTT.

In this sample, this clonotype turned up many times. The chain's CDR3 is CASNTGQRNYGYTF. CDR3 coding DNA: TGTGCCAGCAACACCGGACAGCGCAACTATGGCTACACCTTC. This rearrangement joins TRBV6-2 or TRBV6-3 to TRBJ1-2, with a possible D match to TRBD1 (6 bases). The V end lost 7 bases, the J end lost 2 bases, and 14 bases lay between the germline ends. Germline values: CDR1 MNHEY, CDR2 SVGEGT. The CDR3 runs to 14 residues.

This clonotype was observed a few times. The rearrangement links TRBV24-1 to TRBJ2-5, with D unresolved. In germline, CDR1 is KGHDR, CDR2 SFDVKD. The CDR3 extends over 13 amino acids. Deletions cut 0 bases from V and 0 bases from J, with 1 base between. The CDR3 sequence is CATSDLYQETQYF. CDR3 in DNA: TGTGCCACCAGTGATTTGTACCAAGAGACCCAGTACTTC.

This clonotype showed up many times. This chain uses TRBV5-1 with TRBJ1-5; D is undetermined. The V end was cut by 0 bases, the J end by 3 bases, with 10 bases between. Germline V gene lookup returns CDR1 SGHRS and CDR2 YFSETQ. CDR3 size: 15 residues. CDR3 sequence reads: CASSLDGRNNQPQHF. In DNA form, the CDR3 reads TGCGCCAGCAGCTTGGACGGACGGAACAATCAGCCCCAGCATTTT.